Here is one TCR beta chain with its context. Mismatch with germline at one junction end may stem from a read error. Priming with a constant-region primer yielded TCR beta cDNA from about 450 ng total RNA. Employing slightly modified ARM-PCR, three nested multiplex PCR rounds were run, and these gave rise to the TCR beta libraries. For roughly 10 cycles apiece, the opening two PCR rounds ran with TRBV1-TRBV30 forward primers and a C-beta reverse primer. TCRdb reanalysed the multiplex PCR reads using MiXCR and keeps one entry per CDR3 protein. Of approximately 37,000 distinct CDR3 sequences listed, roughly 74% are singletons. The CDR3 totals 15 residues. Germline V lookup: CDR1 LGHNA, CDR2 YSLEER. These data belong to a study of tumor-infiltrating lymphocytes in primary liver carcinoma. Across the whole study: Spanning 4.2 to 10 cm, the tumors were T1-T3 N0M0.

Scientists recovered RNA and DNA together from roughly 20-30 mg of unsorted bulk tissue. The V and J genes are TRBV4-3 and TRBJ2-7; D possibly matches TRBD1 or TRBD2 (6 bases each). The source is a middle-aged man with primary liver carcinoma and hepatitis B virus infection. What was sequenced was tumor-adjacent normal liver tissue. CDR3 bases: TGCGCCAGCAGCCAAGATAGGGGGGCGGGTGACGGGCAGCACTTC. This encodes CASSQDRGAGDGQHF.